This T cell receptor (beta chain) was identified during a study of tissue T cells after allogeneic stem cell transplantation. The study, taken as a whole, reports: Blood and spleen captured only part of the tissue TCR repertoire. The study did not identify alloreactive or antigen-specific tissue TCRs, and some clones might be persisting host cells. Few T cell clones were shared across patients, but motif clusters showed tissue-specific shared signatures.

The germline gives CDR1 GFQATS, CDR2 STVNSAI. The CDR3 has 11 amino acids. V was clipped by 6 bases and J by 3 bases; unmatched bases: 2. As regards this clone: Antigen specificity is unknown. Each gene name is a mouse one. The CDR3 goes on 1 residue after the read ends, and that part is filled in from the germline J gene.

TCRbeta CDR3 was sequenced at survey depth with template counts. The data were produced by immunoSEQ multiplex PCR, yet TCRdb's version contains in-frame clones alone and is incomplete. The sample has some 22,000 clones; roughly two thirds are singletons. The sequencing input was spleen. J is TRBJ2-7 and V is TRBV20; TRBD1 matches at 7 bases. The clonotype originates from a female BALB/c mouse in good health. The MHC haplotype of this mouse line is H2-d. The sequenced part of the CDR3 DNA is TGTGGTGCCGGGGACAGCTATGAACAGTAC. As protein: CGAGDSYEQY. The entire CDR3 reads CGAGDSYEQYF.